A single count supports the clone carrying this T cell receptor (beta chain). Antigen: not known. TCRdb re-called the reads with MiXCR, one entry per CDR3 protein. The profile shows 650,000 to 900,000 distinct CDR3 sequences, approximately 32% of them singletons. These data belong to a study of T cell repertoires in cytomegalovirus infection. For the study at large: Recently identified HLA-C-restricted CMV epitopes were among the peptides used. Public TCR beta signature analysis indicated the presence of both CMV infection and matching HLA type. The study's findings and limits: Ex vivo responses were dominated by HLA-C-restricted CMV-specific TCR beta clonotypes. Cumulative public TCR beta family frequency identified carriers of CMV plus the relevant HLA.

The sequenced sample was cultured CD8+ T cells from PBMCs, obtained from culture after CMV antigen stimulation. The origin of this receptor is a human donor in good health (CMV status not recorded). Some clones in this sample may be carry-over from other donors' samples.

The CDR3 sequence is CSARDLPSQETQYF. The CDR3 nucleotides read TGCAGTGCTAGAGATCTTCCGTCCCAAGAGACCCAGTACTTC. This sequence joins TRBV20-1 and TRBJ2-5; D unclear. Germline CDR1 is DFQATT and CDR2 is SNEGSKA (reference sequence). Trimming took 0 bases from V and 1 from J, leaving 9 bases between them. This CDR3 is 14 amino acids long.